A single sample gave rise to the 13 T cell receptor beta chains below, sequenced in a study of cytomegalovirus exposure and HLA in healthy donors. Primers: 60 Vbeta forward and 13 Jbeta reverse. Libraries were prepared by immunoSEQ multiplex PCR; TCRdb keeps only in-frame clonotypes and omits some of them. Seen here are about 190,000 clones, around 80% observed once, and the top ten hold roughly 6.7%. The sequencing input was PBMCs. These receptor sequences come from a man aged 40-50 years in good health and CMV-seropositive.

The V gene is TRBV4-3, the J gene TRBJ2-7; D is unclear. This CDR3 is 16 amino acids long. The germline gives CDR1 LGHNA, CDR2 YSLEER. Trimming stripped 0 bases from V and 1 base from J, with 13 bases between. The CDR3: CASSQEFLNPSYEQYF. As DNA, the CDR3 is TGCGCCAGCAGCCAAGAGTTCCTAAACCCTTCCTACGAGCAGTACTTC.

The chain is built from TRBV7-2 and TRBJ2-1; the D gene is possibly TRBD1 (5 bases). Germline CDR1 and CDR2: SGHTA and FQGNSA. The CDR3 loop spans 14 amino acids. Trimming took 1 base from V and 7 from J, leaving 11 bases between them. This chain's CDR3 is CASSLVWGENEQFF. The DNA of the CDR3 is TGTGCCAGCAGCTTAGTCTGGGGCGAGAATGAGCAGTTCTTC.

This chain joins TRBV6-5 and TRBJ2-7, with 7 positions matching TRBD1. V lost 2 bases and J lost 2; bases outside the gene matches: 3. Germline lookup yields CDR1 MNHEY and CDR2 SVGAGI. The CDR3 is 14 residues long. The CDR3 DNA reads TGTGCCAGCAGTTACACCGGACAGGCCTACGAGCAGTACTTC. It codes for CASSYTGQAYEQYF.

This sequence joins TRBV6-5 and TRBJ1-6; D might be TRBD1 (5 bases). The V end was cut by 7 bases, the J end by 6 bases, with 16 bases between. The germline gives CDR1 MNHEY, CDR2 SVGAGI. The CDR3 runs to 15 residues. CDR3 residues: CASTSLGGVNSPLHF. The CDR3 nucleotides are TGTGCCAGCACCTCCCTAGGAGGGGTTAATTCACCCCTCCACTTT.

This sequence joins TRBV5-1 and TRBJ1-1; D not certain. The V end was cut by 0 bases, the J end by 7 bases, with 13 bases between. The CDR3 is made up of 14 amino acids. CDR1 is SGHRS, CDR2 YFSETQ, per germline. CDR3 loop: CASSLGAAGLEAFF. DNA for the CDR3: TGCGCCAGCAGCTTGGGGGCCGCGGGCCTTGAAGCTTTCTTT.

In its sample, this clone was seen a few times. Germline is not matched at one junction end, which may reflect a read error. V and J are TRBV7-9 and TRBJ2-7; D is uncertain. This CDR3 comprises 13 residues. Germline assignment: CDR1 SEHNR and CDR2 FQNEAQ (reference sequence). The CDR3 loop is CSSSLDNSYEQYF. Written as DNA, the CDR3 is TGTTCCAGCAGCTTAGATAACTCCTACGAGCAGTACTTC.

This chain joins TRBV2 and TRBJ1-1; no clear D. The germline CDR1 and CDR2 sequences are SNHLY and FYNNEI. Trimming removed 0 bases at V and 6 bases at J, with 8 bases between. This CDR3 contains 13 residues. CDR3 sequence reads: CASSEARVAEAFF. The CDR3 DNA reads TGTGCCAGCAGTGAAGCGCGGGTTGCTGAAGCTTTCTTT.

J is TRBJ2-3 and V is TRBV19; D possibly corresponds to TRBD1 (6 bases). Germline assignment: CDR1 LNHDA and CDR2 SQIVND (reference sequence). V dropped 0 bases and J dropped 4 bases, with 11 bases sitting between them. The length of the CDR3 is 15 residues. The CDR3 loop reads CASSIEGGAADTQYF. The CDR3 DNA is TGTGCCAGTAGTATAGAAGGGGGTGCCGCAGATACGCAGTATTTT.

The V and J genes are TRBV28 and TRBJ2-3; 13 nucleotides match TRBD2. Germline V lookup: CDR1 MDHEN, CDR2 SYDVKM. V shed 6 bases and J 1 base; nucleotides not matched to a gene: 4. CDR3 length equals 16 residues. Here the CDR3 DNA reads TGTGCCAGCAGACTAGGACTAGCGGGGGGCACAGATACGCAGTATTTT. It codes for CASRLGLAGGTDTQYF.

The CDR3 DNA is TGTGCCAGCGCAGCGGGGGGCGAAGCTTTCTTT. It translates to CASAAGGEAFF. The chain joins TRBV18 to TRBJ1-1; D may be TRBD1 (6 bases). The CDR3 contains 11 residues. The germline V gene encodes CDR1 KGHSH and CDR2 LQKENI. Trimming removed 8 bases from V and 8 bases from J, with 12 bases in between.

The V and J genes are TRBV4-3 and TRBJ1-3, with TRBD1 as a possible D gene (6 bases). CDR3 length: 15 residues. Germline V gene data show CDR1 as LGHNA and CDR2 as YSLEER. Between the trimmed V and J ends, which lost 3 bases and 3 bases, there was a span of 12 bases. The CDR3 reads CASSQQTGVGNTIYF. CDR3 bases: TGCGCCAGCAGCCAGCAGACAGGCGTTGGAAACACCATATATTTT.

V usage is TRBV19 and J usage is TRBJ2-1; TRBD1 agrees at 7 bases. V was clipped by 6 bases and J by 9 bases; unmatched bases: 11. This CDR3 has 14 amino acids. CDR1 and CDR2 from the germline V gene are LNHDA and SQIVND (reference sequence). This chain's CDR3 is CASSPGQRFGEQFF. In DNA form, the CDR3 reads TGTGCCAGTAGCCCGGGACAGCGATTCGGTGAGCAGTTCTTC.

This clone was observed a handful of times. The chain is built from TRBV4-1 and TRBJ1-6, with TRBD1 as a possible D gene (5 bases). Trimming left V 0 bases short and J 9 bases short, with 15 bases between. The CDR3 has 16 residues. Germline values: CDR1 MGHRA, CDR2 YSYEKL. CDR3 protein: CASSQEDSTGFSPLHF. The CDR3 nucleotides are TGCGCCAGCAGCCAAGAAGACAGTACAGGCTTTTCACCCCTCCACTTT.